Listed below are T cell receptor beta chains from one sample, sequenced in a study of T cell responses to AZD1222 COVID-19 vaccine. Libraries were prepared by immunoSEQ multiplex PCR; TCRdb keeps only in-frame clonotypes and omits some of them. The data hold roughly 150,000 clones, with 85% to 90% observed a single time. The sequencing here drew on peripheral blood, taken 28 days after the second AZD1222 dose. All receptors come from an adult who received the AZD1222 COVID-19 vaccine. The CDR3 runs from the conserved cysteine through the conserved F or W. The D gene is left open where the match is weak. Size is omitted from some rows. Given values are once, few, many or a class for expanded clones.

j_call | d_call | clone_size | v_call | cdr3_nt | cdr3_aa
TRBJ2-7 | TRBD2 | NA | TRBV18 | TGTGCCAGCTCCCACGGGGGGGGAGCCGAGCAGTACTTC | CASSHGGGAEQYF
TRBJ1-1 | NA | few | TRBV15 | TGTGCCACCAGCAGAGATATGAGGGTAACTGAAGCTTTCTTT | CATSRDMRVTEAFF
TRBJ1-2 | NA | NA | TRBV7-2 | TGTGCCAGCAGCCTGACAGGCTATGGCTACACCTTC | CASSLTGYGYTF
TRBJ1-2 | NA | once | TRBV15 | TGTGCCACCAGCAGAGAGGGGGACCTCGGGGGCTACACCTTC | CATSREGDLGGYTF
TRBJ1-3 | NA | once | TRBV3-1/TRBV3-2 | TGTGCCAGCAGCCAAGTTATTCCCATTAACTCTGGAAACACCATATATTTT | CASSQVIPINSGNTIYF
TRBJ2-5 | NA | NA | TRBV10-3 | TGTGCCATCAGTGGGCAGAACCAAGAGACCCAGTACTTC | CAISGQNQETQYF
TRBJ1-1 | NA | NA | TRBV19 | TGTGCCAGTAGGGACAAAGGGTGGAACACTGAAGCTTTCTTT | CASRDKGWNTEAFF
TRBJ1-5 | TRBD1 | NA | TRBV25-1 | TGTGCCAGCAGCCAGACCGGGACAGGCGGAAATCAGCCCCAGCATTTT | CASSQTGTGGNQPQHF
TRBJ2-2 | TRBD1 | NA | TRBV29-1 | TGCAGCGTTCGGGGACAGGGTCGGGAGCTGTTTTTT | CSVRGQGRELFF
TRBJ1-2 | NA | NA | TRBV24-1 | TGTGCCACCAGCGACGGACCGTACTATGGCTACACCTTC | CATSDGPYYGYTF
TRBJ1-3 | NA | NA | TRBV29-1 | TGCAGCGTTGTCCCGACAGAGAGCTCTGGAAACACCATATATTTT | CSVVPTESSGNTIYF
TRBJ2-1 | NA | NA | TRBV6-6 | TGTGCCAGCAGTTACGTAGATGAGCAGTTCTTC | CASSYVDEQFF
TRBJ2-1 | TRBD2 | NA | TRBV7-9 | TGTGCCAGCAGCCGGGGACGGGAGGGCCAAACTTTGCCGTCCTACAATGAGCAGTTCTTC | CASSRGREGQTLPSYNEQFF
TRBJ1-6 | TRBD1 | NA | TRBV7-9 | TGTGCCAGCAGCCCGAACGGGGCAGGGGGCTCCCCCCTCCACTTT | CASSPNGAGGSPLHF
TRBJ2-2 | NA | NA | TRBV28 | TGTGCCAGCAGAACTCCTCTTGTTCACAGACGGACCGGGGAGCTGTTTTTT | CASRTPLVHRRTGELFF
TRBJ2-7 | NA | NA | TRBV27 | TGTGCCAGCAGTTCCCCCCCGGGCTTCGGGTACGAGCAGTACTTC | CASSSPPGFGYEQYF
TRBJ2-1 | NA | NA | TRBV9 | TGTGCCAGCAGCGTAAAGAGTGAGGGGCCCGCCAATGAGCAGTTCTTC | CASSVKSEGPANEQFF
TRBJ2-3 | NA | NA | TRBV7-2 | TGTGCCAGCAGCTTATTCACAGATACGCAGTATTTT | CASSLFTDTQYF
TRBJ1-2 | NA | once | TRBV6-5 | TGTGCCAGCAAGTCAGGGAGCGGGTATGGCTACACCTTC | CASKSGSGYGYTF
TRBJ1-6 | NA | few | TRBV30 | TGTGCCTGGACAGTTCAGGGTGATTCACCCCTCCACTTT | CAWTVQGDSPLHF
TRBJ1-1 | TRBD1 | once | TRBV5-1 | TGCGCCAGCAGCTTGGTGCAGGGGGCCCCCCACACTGAAGCTTTCTTT | CASSLVQGAPHTEAFF
TRBJ1-1 | NA | NA | TRBV18 | TGTGCCAGCTCACCTGAGCCAGGGGCGTTGGCTTTCTTT | CASSPEPGALAFF